The T cell receptor (beta chain) under discussion was sequenced for a study of long-term antiretroviral therapy in people with HIV. V shed 6 bases, J shed 5 bases, and the junction held 8 bases outside the gene matches. CDR3 length: 14 residues. The V gene's germline CDR1 is KGHSH and CDR2 LQKENI. immunoSEQ v3.0 was run at survey level. Clones were sequenced by immunoSEQ multiplex PCR, and TCRdb holds only the in-frame ones, with some missing. The sample consists of some 14,000 clones, roughly 80% of them appearing once. The starting material was unsorted PBMCs, obtained just before starting antiretroviral therapy. The origin of this receptor is a man in his forties with HIV. The chain employs TRBV18 and TRBJ2-5, with 8 bases identical to TRBD1. CDR3 bases: TGTGCCAGCTCGCTACAGGGGGTAGGGGAGACCCAGTACTTC. It encodes CASSLQGVGETQYF.